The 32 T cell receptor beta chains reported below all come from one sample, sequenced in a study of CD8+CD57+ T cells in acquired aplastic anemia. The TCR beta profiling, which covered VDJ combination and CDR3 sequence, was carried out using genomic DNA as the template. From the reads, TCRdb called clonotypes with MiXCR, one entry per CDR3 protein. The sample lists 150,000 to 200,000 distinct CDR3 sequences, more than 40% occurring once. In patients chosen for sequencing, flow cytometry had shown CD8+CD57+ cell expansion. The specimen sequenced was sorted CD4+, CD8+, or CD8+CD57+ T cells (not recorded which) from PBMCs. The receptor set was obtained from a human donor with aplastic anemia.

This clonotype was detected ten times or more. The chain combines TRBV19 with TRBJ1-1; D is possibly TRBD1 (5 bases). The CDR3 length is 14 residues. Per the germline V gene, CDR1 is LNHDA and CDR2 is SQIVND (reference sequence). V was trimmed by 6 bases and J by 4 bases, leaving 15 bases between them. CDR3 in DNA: TGTGCCAGTAGCCCCCTGTGGGGGGGCACTGAAGCTTTCTTT. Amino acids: CASSPLWGGTEAFF.

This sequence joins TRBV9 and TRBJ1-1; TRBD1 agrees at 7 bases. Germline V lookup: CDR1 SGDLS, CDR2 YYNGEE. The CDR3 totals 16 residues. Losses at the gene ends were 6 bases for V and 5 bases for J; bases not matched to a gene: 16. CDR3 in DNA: TGTGCCAGCAACAGCGGGGGAAGGGGGCGAGGAACTGAAGCTTTCTTT. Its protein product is CASNSGGRGRGTEAFF. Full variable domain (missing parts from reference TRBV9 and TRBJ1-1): DSGVTQTPKHLITATGQRVTLRCSPRSGDLSVYWYQQSLDQGLQFLIQYYNGEERAKGNILERFSAQQFPDLHSELNLSSLELGDSALYFCASNSGGRGRGTEAFFGQGTRLTVV.

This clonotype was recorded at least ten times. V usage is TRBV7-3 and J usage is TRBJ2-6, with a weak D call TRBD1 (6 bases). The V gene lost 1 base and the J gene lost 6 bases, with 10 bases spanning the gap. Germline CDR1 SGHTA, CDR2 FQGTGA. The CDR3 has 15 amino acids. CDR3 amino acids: CASSLNTGLANVLTF. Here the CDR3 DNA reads TGTGCCAGCAGCTTAAACACAGGGTTGGCCAACGTCCTGACTTTC.

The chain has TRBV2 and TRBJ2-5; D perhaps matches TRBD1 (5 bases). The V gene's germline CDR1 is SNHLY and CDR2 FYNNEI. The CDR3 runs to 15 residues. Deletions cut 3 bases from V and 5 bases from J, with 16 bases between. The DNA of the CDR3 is TGTGCCAGCAGTGAGGGCGTCCAGGGTAAGGAGACCCAGTACTTC. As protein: CASSEGVQGKETQYF. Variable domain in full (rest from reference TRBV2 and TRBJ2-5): EPEVTQTPSHQVTQMGQEVILRCVPISNHLYFYWYRQILGQKVEFLVSFYNNEISEKSEIFDDQFSVERPDGSNFTLKIRSTKLEDSAMYFCASSEGVQGKETQYFGPGTRLLVL.

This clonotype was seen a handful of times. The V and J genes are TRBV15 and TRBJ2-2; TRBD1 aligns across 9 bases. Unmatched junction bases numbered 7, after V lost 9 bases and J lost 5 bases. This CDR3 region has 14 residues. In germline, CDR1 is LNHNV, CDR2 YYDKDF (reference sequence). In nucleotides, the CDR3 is TGTGCCACAAGAGGACAGGGGTGGACCGGGGAGCTGTTTTTT. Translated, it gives CATRGQGWTGELFF.

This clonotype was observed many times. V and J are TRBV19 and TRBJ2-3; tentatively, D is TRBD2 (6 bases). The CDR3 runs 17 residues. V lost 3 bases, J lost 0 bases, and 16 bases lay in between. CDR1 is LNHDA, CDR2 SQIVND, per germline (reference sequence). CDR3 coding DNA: TGTGCCAGTAGTATCCGGGGTAGCGGAGGGAGCACAGATACGCAGTATTTT. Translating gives CASSIRGSGGSTDTQYF.

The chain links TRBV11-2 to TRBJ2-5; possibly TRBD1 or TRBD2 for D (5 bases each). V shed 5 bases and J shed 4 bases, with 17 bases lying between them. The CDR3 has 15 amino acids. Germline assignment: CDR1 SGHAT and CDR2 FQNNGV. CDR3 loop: CASSPSGYGGETQYF. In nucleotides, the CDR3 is TGTGCCAGCAGCCCTAGTGGGTATGGGGGAGAGACCCAGTACTTC.

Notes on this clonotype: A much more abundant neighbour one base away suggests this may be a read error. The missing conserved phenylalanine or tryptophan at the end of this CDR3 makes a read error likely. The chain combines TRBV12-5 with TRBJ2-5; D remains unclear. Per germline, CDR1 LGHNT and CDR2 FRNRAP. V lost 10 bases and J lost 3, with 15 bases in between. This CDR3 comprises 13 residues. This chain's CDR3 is CATLMLGKETQYL. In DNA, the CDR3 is TGTGCTACCCTAATGTTAGGCAAAGAGACCCAGTACCTC.

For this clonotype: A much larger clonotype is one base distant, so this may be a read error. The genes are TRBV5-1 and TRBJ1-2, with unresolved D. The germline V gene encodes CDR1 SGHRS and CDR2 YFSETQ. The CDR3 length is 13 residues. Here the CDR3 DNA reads TGCGCCAGGAGCTTTGAGATTAACTATGGCTACACCTTC. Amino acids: CARSFEINYGYTF.

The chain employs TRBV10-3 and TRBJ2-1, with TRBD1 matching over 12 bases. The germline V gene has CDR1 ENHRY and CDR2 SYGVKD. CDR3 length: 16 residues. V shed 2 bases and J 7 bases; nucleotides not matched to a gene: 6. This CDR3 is CAISEPGQGARNEQFF. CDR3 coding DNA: TGTGCCATCAGTGAGCCGGGACAGGGGGCTAGGAATGAGCAGTTCTTC.

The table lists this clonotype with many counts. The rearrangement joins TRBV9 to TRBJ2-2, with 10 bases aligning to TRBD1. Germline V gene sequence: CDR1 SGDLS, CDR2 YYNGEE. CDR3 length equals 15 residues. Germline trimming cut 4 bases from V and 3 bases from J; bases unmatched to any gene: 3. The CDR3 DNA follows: TGTGCCAGCAGCCCGGGACAGGGGTACACCGGGGAGCTGTTTTTT. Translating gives CASSPGQGYTGELFF. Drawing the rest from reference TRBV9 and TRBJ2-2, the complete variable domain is DSGVTQTPKHLITATGQRVTLRCSPRSGDLSVYWYQQSLDQGLQFLIQYYNGEERAKGNILERFSAQQFPDLHSELNLSSLELGDSALYFCASSPGQGYTGELFFGEGSRLTVL.

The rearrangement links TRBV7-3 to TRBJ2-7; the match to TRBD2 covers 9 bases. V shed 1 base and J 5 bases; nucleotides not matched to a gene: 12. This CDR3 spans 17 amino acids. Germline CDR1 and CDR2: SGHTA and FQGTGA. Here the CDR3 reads CASSLRSGSGSNHEQYF. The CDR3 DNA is TGTGCCAGCAGCTTAAGATCAGGTAGCGGGAGCAACCACGAGCAGTACTTC.

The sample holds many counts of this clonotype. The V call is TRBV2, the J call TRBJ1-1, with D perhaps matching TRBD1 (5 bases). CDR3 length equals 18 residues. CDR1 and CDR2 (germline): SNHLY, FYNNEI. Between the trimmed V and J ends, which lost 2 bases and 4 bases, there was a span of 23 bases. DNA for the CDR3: TGTGCCAGCAGTGAAAGGGTTAGGGGTCACGCTATTGGCACTGAAGCTTTCTTT. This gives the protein CASSERVRGHAIGTEAFF.

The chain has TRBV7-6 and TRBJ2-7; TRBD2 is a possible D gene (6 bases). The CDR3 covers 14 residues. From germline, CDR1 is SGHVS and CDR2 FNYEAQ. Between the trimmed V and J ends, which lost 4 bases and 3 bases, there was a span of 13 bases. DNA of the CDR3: TGTGCCAGCAGCTCGGCGGGACGCAACTACGAGCAGTACTTC. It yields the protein CASSSAGRNYEQYF.

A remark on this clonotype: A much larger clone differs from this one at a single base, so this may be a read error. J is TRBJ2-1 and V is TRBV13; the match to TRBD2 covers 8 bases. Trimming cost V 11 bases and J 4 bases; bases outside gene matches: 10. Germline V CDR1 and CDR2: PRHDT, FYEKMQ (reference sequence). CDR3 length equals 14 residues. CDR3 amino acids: CAPTRASGYNEQFF. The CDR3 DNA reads TGTGCCCCTACCCGGGCTAGCGGGTACAATGAGCAGTTCTTC. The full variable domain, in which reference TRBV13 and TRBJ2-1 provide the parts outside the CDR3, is AAGVIQSPRHLIKEKRETATLKCYPIPRHDTVYWYQQGPGQDPQFLISFYEKMQSDKGSIPDRFSAQQFSDYHSELNMSSLELGDSALYFCAPTRASGYNEQFFGPGTRLTVL.

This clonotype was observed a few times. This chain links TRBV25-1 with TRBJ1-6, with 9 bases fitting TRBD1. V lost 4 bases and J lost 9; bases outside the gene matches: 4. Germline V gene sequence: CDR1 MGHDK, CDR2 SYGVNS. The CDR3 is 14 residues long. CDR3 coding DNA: TGTGCCAGCAGTGGACAGGGGGTAGGTTCACCCCTCCACTTT. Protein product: CASSGQGVGSPLHF.

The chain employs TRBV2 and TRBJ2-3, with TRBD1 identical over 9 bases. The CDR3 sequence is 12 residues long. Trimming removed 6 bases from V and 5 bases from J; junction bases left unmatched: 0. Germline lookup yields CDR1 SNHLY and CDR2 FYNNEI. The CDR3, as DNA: TGTGCCAGCAGGGACAGGGGAGATACGCAGTATTTT. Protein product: CASRDRGDTQYF.

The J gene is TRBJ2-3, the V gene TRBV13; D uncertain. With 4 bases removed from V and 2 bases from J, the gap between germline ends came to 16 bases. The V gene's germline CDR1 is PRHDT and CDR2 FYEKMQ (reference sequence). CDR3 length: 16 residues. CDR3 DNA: TGTGCCAGCAGCTCTAACTATGACAAGGCCACAGATACGCAGTATTTT. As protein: CASSSNYDKATDTQYF.

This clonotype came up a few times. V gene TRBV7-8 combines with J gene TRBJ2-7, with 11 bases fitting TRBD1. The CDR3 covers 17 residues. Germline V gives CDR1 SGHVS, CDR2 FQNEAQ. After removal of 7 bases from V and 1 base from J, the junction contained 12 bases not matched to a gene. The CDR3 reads CASIGTGGTYSSYEQYF. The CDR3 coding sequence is TGTGCCAGCATCGGGACAGGGGGGACCTACTCGTCCTACGAGCAGTACTTC.

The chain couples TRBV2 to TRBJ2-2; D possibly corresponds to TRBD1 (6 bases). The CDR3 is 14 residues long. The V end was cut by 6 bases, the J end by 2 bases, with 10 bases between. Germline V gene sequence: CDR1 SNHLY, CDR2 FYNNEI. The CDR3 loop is CASRAGTNTGELFF. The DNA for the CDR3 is TGTGCCAGCAGGGCCGGGACAAACACCGGGGAGCTGTTTTTT.

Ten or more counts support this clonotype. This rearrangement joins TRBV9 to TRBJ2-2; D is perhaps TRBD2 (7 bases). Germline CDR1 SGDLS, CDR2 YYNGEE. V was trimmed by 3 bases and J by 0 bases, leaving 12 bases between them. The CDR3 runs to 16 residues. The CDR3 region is CASSAAGHSNTGELFF. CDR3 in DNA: TGTGCCAGCAGCGCAGCGGGACACTCGAACACCGGGGAGCTGTTTTTT.

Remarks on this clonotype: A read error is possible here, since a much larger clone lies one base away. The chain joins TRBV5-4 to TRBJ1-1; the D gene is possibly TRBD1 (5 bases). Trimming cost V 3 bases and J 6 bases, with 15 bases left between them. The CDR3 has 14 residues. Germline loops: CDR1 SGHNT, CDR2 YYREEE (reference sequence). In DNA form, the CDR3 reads TGTGCCAGCAGCTCCGGGGGAGGTTTCTCTGAAGCTTTCTTT. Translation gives CASSSGGGFSEAFF.

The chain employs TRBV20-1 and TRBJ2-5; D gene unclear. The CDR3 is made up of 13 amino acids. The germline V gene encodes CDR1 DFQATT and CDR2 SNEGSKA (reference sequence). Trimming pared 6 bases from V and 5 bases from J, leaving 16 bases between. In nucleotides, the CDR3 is TGCAGTGCCATAGCAGTGTTAGGGGAGACCCAGTACTTC. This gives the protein CSAIAVLGETQYF.

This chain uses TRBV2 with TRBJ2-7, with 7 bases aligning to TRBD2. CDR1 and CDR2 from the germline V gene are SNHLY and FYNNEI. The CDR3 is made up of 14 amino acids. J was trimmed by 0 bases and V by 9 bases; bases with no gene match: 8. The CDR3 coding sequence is TGTGCCAGTGTAAGCGGGGAGAGCTCCTACGAGCAGTACTTC. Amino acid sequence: CASVSGESSYEQYF.

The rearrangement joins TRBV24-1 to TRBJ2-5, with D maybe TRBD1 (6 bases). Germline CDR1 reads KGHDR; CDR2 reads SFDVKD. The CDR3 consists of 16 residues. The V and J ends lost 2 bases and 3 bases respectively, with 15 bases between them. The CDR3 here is CATSDSPGAAEETQYF. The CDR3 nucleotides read TGTGCCACCAGTGATTCCCCAGGGGCAGCAGAAGAGACCCAGTACTTC.

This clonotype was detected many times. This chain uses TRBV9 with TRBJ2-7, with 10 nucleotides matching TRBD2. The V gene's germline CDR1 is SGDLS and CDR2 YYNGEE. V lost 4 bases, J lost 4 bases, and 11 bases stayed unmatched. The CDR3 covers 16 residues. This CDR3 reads CASSPQSGRECYEQYF. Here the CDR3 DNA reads TGTGCCAGCAGCCCACAGAGCGGGAGGGAGTGTTACGAGCAGTACTTC.

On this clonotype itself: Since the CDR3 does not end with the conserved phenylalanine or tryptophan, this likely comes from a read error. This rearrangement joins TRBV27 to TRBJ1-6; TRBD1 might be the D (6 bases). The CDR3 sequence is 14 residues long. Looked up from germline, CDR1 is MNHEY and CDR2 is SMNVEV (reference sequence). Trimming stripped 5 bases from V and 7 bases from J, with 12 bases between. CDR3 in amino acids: CASSVGGGNSPLHL. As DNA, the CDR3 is TGTGCCAGCAGTGTCGGTGGGGGCAATTCACCCCTCCACCTT.

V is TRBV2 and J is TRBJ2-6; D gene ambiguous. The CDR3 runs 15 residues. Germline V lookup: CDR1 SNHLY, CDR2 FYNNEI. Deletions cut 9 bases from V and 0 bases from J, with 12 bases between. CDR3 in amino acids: CARGQVGSGANVLTF. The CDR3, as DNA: TGTGCCAGAGGGCAGGTGGGCTCTGGGGCCAACGTCCTGACTTTC.

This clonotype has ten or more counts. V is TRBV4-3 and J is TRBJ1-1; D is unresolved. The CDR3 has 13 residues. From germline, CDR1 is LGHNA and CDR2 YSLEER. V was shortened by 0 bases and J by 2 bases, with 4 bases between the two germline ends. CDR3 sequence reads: CASSQDRNTEAFF. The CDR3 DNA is TGCGCCAGCAGCCAAGATAGAAACACTGAAGCTTTCTTT.

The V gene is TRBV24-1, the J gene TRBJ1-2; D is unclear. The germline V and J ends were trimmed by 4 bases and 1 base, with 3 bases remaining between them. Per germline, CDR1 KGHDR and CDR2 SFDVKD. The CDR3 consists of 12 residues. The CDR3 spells CATSENNYGYTF. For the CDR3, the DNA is TGTGCCACCAGTGAGAATAACTATGGCTACACCTTC.

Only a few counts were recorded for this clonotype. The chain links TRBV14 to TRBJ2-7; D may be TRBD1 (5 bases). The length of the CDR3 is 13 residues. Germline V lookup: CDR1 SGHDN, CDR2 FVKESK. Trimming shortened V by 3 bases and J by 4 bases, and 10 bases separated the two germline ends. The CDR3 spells CASSHAGRYEQYF. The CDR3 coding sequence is TGTGCCAGCAGCCACGCAGGGCGGTACGAGCAGTACTTC. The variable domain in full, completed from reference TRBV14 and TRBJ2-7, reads EAGVTQFPSHSVIEKGQTVTLRCDPISGHDNLYWYRRVMGKEIKFLLHFVKESKQDESGMPNNRFLAERTGGTYSTLKVQPAELEDSGVYFCASSHAGRYEQYFGPGTRLTVT.

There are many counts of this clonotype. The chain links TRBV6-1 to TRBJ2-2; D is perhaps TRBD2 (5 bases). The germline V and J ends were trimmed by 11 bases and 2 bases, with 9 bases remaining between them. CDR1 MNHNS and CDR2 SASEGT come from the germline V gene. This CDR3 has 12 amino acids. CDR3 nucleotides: TGTGCCTCGGCGGGTAACACCGGGGAGCTGTTTTTT. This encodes CASAGNTGELFF.